This entry concerns a single T cell receptor (beta chain). As yet, its antigen is unknown. The record originates from a study of T cell repertoires in cytomegalovirus infection. Whole-study context: Indications came from public TCR beta signatures; they pointed to CMV infection and to a matching HLA type. The study, taken as a whole, reports: The ex vivo response showed dominance by HLA-C-restricted CMV-specific TCR beta clonotypes.

The germline V gene encodes CDR1 SQVTM and CDR2 ANQGSEA. Deletions cut 3 bases from V and 4 bases from J, with 9 bases between. The CDR3 is made up of 12 amino acids. Each CDR3 protein gets one entry after TCRdb re-called the reads with MiXCR. The sample records 600,000 to 700,000 distinct CDR3 sequences, 30% to 40% being singletons. The source material was cultured PBMCs, sampled from culture after CMV antigen stimulation. This chain uses TRBV29-1 with TRBJ1-1, with D possibly matching TRBD1 (6 bases). This receptor was obtained from a human donor in good health (CMV status not recorded). Some clones in this sample may be carry-over from other donors' samples. This CDR3 reads CSVEGGPTEAFF. For the CDR3, the DNA is TGCAGCGTTGAGGGGGGGCCCACTGAAGCTTTCTTT. The full variable domain, its missing parts supplied by reference TRBV29-1 and TRBJ1-1, is SAVISQKPSRDICQRGTSLTIQCQVDSQVTMMFWYRQQPGQSLTLIATANQGSEATYESGFVIDKFPISRPNLTFSTLTVSNMSPEDSSIYLCSVEGGPTEAFFGQGTRLTVV.